Listed below are T cell receptor beta chains from one sample, sequenced in a study of PD-L1 blockade in urothelial cancer. TCRdb's copy holds only in-frame clones and misses some; the assay was immunoSEQ multiplex PCR. The sample records 85,000 to 95,000 clones, around 90% being singletons. The sequences come from PBMCs, collected around atezolizumab (anti-PD-L1) treatment. The source is a woman aged 80 or over with urothelial cancer. Both conserved end residues are part of each CDR3. The D gene is left open where the match is weak.

V,J,D,CDR3,DNA
TRBV6-5,TRBJ1-1,TRBD1,CASSADRGQGTEAFF,TGTGCCAGCAGCGCCGACAGGGGGCAAGGGACTGAAGCTTTCTTT
TRBV28,TRBJ2-1,TRBD2,CASRRSGSSYNEQFF,TGTGCCAGCCGAAGAAGCGGGAGCTCCTACAATGAGCAGTTCTTC
TRBV2,TRBJ2-5,.,CASSVRQQETQYF,TGTGCCAGCAGTGTGAGACAGCAAGAGACCCAGTACTTC
TRBV5-1,TRBJ2-7,TRBD1,CASSSMTGGWNEQYF,TGCGCCAGCAGCTCGATGACAGGGGGGTGGAACGAGCAGTACTTC
TRBV5-4,TRBJ1-1,.,CASSFKIGGSTEAFF,TGTGCCAGCAGCTTCAAGATCGGGGGGAGCACTGAAGCTTTCTTT
TRBV15,TRBJ2-7,TRBD1,CATSRRRRDRAAVFYEQYF,TGTGCCACCAGCAGACGACGACGGGACAGGGCCGCGGTATTCTACGAGCAGTACTTC
TRBV28,TRBJ2-3,TRBD2,CASKKRERVGTQYF,TGTGCCAGTAAAAAGCGGGAGAGAGTCGGTACGCAGTATTTT
TRBV20-1,TRBJ2-7,.,CSARDIYEQYF,TGCAGTGCTAGGGACATCTACGAGCAGTACTTC
TRBV5-1,TRBJ1-1,TRBD1,CASSLTGGQNTEAFF,TGCGCCAGCAGCTTGACAGGGGGCCAGAACACTGAAGCTTTCTTT
TRBV9,TRBJ2-1,TRBD2,CASSVIAGDALPYNEQFF,TGTGCCAGCAGCGTAATAGCGGGAGACGCTCTGCCCTACAATGAGCAGTTCTTC
TRBV2,TRBJ1-1,.,CASSARRRDTEAFF,TGTGCCAGCAGCGCGAGAAGAAGAGACACTGAAGCTTTCTTT
TRBV10-3,TRBJ2-1,TRBD2,CAITGVASGSGEQFF,TGTGCCATTACCGGTGTGGCTAGCGGGAGTGGTGAGCAGTTCTTC
TRBV11-2,TRBJ2-7,TRBD1,CASSPGQTYEQYF,TGTGCCAGCAGCCCGGGACAGACCTACGAGCAGTACTTC
TRBV7-3,TRBJ2-3,.,CASSFPQGGDTQYF,TGTGCCAGCAGCTTCCCCCAGGGGGGAGATACGCAGTATTTT
TRBV27,TRBJ2-2,.,CASSFFTGVPLSTGELFF,TGTGCCAGCAGTTTTTTCACGGGAGTTCCTTTGTCCACCGGGGAGCTGTTTTTT
TRBV10-3,TRBJ2-7,.,CAISRTNSYEQYF,TGTGCCATCAGCCGAACAAACTCCTACGAGCAGTACTTC
TRBV11-3,TRBJ2-5,.,CASSLGRGTAQETQYF,TGTGCCAGCAGCTTAGGCCGGGGGACAGCTCAAGAGACCCAGTACTTC
TRBV10-3,TRBJ2-7,TRBD2,CAISGGSSEQYF,TGTGCCATATCAGGCGGGAGCTCCGAGCAGTACTTC
TRBV6-1,TRBJ1-4,TRBD1,CASSAGTGVEKLFF,TGTGCCAGCAGTGCCGGGACAGGGGTAGAAAAACTGTTTTTT